Listed below are T cell receptor beta chains from one sample, sequenced in a study of control samples from healthy donors and cancer patients. Produced via immunoSEQ multiplex PCR; TCRdb's table is partial and in-frame only. Of roughly 120,000 clones in the sample, about 93% were seen once. The specimen sequenced was blood. All receptors come from a man aged 25 to 45 in good health. CDR3s include the opening cysteine and the closing phenylalanine or tryptophan. Each record gives: V gene, clone size, D gene, J gene, CDR3 DNA, CDR3 protein. D genes are given only for firm matches. Clone size is stated in some rows and not others, as once, few, many or a class when expanded.

v_call: TRBV5-1
clone_size: NA
d_call: NA
j_call: TRBJ1-2
cdr3_nt: TGCGCCAGCAGCTTGGCCGAAGGGGGACGTGGCTACACCTTC
cdr3_aa: CASSLAEGGRGYTF

v_call: TRBV30
clone_size: NA
d_call: NA
j_call: TRBJ1-2
cdr3_nt: TGTGCCTGGAGTCAAGGGGTAGGCTATGGCTACACCTTC
cdr3_aa: CAWSQGVGYGYTF

v_call: TRBV27
clone_size: NA
d_call: NA
j_call: TRBJ1-2
cdr3_nt: TGTGCCAGCAGTCGGGCGGGGGATGGCTACACCTTC
cdr3_aa: CASSRAGDGYTF

v_call: TRBV4-2
clone_size: NA
d_call: NA
j_call: TRBJ1-4
cdr3_nt: TGTGCCAGCAGCCAAGGGTCGATCCGGGGGGCGGAAAAACTGTTTTTT
cdr3_aa: CASSQGSIRGAEKLFF

v_call: TRBV10-3
clone_size: NA
d_call: NA
j_call: TRBJ2-7
cdr3_nt: TGTGCCATCAGTGCGGCAGGGGACAAGAACGAGCAGTACTTC
cdr3_aa: CAISAAGDKNEQYF

v_call: TRBV5-4
clone_size: NA
d_call: TRBD2
j_call: TRBJ2-3
cdr3_nt: TGTGCCAGCAGCATGGCGGGGGGGATGGGTGTTGCAGATACGCAGTATTTT
cdr3_aa: CASSMAGGMGVADTQYF

v_call: TRBV6-6
clone_size: once
d_call: NA
j_call: TRBJ2-1
cdr3_nt: TGTGCCAGCAGCATCTCGATTGAAGGAGAGCAGTTCTTC
cdr3_aa: CASSISIEGEQFF

v_call: TRBV28
clone_size: NA
d_call: NA
j_call: TRBJ2-7
cdr3_nt: TGTGCCAGCAGTTTCAACCCACGCGTTCGAGACAGGATCGAGCAGTACTTC
cdr3_aa: CASSFNPRVRDRIEQYF

v_call: TRBV7-2
clone_size: NA
d_call: TRBD1
j_call: TRBJ1-2
cdr3_nt: TGTGCCAGCAGCTTAGGACAGGGGGCGACTGGCTACACCTTC
cdr3_aa: CASSLGQGATGYTF

v_call: TRBV30
clone_size: few
d_call: TRBD2
j_call: TRBJ2-1
cdr3_nt: TGTGCCTGGAGTGTATCGACCCCCGGGTTAGCGGGGGGGTACAATGAGCAGTTCTTC
cdr3_aa: CAWSVSTPGLAGGYNEQFF

v_call: TRBV30
clone_size: NA
d_call: NA
j_call: TRBJ2-3
cdr3_nt: TGTGCCTGGAGTTCTGGGCGGGGGCCATACACAGATACGCAGTATTTT
cdr3_aa: CAWSSGRGPYTDTQYF

v_call: TRBV7-9
clone_size: NA
d_call: NA
j_call: TRBJ2-5
cdr3_nt: TGTGCCAGCAGTGAGGGGTACGCGGGTTTGGAGACCCAGTACTTC
cdr3_aa: CASSEGYAGLETQYF

v_call: TRBV19
clone_size: NA
d_call: NA
j_call: TRBJ1-4
cdr3_nt: TGTGCCAGTAGTACCCTGGGAGCAACTAATGAAAAACTGTTTTTT
cdr3_aa: CASSTLGATNEKLFF

v_call: TRBV28
clone_size: NA
d_call: TRBD1
j_call: TRBJ2-7
cdr3_nt: TGTGCCAGCAGTCTGGGACAGGGGGGTAGGTACGAGCAGTACTTC
cdr3_aa: CASSLGQGGRYEQYF

v_call: TRBV7-9
clone_size: NA
d_call: TRBD1
j_call: TRBJ1-4
cdr3_nt: TGTGCCAGCAGCTTAGAACAGGGGGAAAAACTGTTTTTT
cdr3_aa: CASSLEQGEKLFF

v_call: TRBV18
clone_size: once
d_call: TRBD1
j_call: TRBJ2-3
cdr3_nt: TGTGCCAGCTCACCTAGGACAGGGGTCACAGATACGCAGTATTTT
cdr3_aa: CASSPRTGVTDTQYF

v_call: TRBV25-1
clone_size: NA
d_call: TRBD1
j_call: TRBJ1-2
cdr3_nt: TGTGCCAGCAGTGAACGGACAGGGGGCAACTATGGCTACACCTTC
cdr3_aa: CASSERTGGNYGYTF

v_call: TRBV11-2
clone_size: NA
d_call: NA
j_call: TRBJ2-1
cdr3_nt: TGTGCCAGCAGCTCGTGGGCTGGGGAATCCTACAATGAGCAGTTCTTC
cdr3_aa: CASSSWAGESYNEQFF

v_call: TRBV7-2
clone_size: once
d_call: TRBD1
j_call: TRBJ1-6
cdr3_nt: TGTGCCAGCAGCTCCAGACCGGGACAGGGGGTCCGTTCACCCCTCCACTTT
cdr3_aa: CASSSRPGQGVRSPLHF

v_call: TRBV19
clone_size: NA
d_call: NA
j_call: TRBJ1-2
cdr3_nt: TGTGCCAGTAGTGTTTTGACTGGATATGGCTACACCTTC
cdr3_aa: CASSVLTGYGYTF

v_call: TRBV12-1
clone_size: once
d_call: NA
j_call: TRBJ1-5
cdr3_nt: TGTGCCAGCCCACGGGGAGGGGGCAGCAATCAGCCCCAGCATTTT
cdr3_aa: CASPRGGGSNQPQHF

v_call: TRBV6-6
clone_size: NA
d_call: TRBD1
j_call: TRBJ1-4
cdr3_nt: TGTGCCAGCAGTTCGGACAGGGGACAAAAACTGTTTTTT
cdr3_aa: CASSSDRGQKLFF

v_call: TRBV19
clone_size: NA
d_call: NA
j_call: TRBJ1-4
cdr3_nt: TGTGCCAGTAGTACCGGACGGTCGCTAAATGAAAAACTGTTTTTT
cdr3_aa: CASSTGRSLNEKLFF

v_call: TRBV4-1
clone_size: NA
d_call: NA
j_call: TRBJ1-4
cdr3_nt: TGCGCCAGCAGCCAAGGTAGGGGAGAGGAAAAACTGTTTTTT
cdr3_aa: CASSQGRGEEKLFF